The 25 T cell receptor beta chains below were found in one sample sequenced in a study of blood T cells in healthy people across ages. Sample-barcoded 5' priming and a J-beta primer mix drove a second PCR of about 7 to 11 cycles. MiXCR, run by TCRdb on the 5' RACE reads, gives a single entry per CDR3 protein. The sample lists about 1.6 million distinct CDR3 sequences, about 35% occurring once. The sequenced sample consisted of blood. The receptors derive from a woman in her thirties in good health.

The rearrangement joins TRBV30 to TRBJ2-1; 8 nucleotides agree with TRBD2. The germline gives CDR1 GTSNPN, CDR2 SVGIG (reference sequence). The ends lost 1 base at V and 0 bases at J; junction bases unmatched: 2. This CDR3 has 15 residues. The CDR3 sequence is CAWSGGRRSYNEQFF. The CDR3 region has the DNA TGTGCCTGGAGTGGCGGGAGGCGCTCCTACAATGAGCAGTTCTTC.

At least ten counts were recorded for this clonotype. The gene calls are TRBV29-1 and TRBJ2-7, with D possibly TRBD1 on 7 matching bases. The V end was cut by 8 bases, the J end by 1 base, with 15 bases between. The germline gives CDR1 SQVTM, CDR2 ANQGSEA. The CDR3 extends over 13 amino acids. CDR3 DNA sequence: TGCAGCATGCGACAGGGAGGTTCCTACGAGCAGTACTTC. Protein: CSMRQGGSYEQYF.

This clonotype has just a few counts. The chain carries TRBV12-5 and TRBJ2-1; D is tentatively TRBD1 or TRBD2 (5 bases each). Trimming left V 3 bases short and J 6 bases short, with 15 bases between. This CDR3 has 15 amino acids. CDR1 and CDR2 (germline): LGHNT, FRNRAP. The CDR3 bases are TGTGCTAGTGGTTTTGGGGGTGGCCAAAGCAATGAGCAGTTCTTC. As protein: CASGFGGGQSNEQFF.

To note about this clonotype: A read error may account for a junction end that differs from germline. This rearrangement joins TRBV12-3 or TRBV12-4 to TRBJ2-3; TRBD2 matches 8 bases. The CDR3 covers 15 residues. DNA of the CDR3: TGTGCCAGCAGTTCGACCAGCGGGAGTACAGATGCGCAGTATTTT. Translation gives CASSSTSGSTDAQYF.

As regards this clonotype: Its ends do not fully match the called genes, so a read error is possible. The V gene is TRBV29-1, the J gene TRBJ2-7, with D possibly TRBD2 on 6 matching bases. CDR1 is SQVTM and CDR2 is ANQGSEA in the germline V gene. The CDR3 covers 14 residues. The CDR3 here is CSVDGGVTSYKQYF. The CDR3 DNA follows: TGCAGCGTTGACGGAGGGGTTACATCCTACAAGCAGTACTTC.

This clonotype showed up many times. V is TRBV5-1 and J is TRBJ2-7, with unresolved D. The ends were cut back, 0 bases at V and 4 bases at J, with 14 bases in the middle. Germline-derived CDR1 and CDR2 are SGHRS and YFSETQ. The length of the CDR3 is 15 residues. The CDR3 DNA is TGCGCCAGCAGCTTGGGGCCAGGTGGCATATACGAGCAGTACTTC. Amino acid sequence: CASSLGPGGIYEQYF.

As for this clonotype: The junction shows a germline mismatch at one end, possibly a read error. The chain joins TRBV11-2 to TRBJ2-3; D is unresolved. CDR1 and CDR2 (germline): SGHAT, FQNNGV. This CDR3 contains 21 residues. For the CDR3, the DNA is TGTGCCAGCAGCATAGAGGCGTCGTATACCTACGTAGGCCTAGGCACAGATACGCAGTATTTT. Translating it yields CASSIEASYTYVGLGTDTQYF.

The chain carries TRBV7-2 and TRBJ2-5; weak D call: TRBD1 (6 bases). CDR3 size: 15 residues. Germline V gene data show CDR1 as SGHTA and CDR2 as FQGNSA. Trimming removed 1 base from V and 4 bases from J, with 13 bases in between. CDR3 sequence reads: CASSLDLGARETQYF. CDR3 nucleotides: TGTGCCAGCAGCTTAGACCTGGGGGCGAGAGAGACCCAGTACTTC. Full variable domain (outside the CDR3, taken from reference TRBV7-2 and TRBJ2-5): GAGVSQSPSNKVTEKGKDVELRCDPISGHTALYWYRQSLGQGLEFLIYFQGNSAPDKSGLPSDRFSAERTGGSVSTLTIQRTQQEDSAVYLCASSLDLGARETQYFGPGTRLLVL.

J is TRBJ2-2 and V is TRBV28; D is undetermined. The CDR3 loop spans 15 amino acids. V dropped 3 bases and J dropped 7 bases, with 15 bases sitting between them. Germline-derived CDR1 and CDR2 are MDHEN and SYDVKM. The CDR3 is CASSFHDLGIGELFF. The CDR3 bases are TGTGCCAGCAGTTTCCACGACTTGGGGATCGGGGAGCTGTTTTTT.

The CDR3 is CASSVSDRADTEAFF. The DNA of the CDR3 is TGTGCCAGCAGCGTCTCGGACAGGGCGGACACTGAAGCTTTCTTT. The chain couples TRBV9 to TRBJ1-1; 8 bases map to TRBD1. The CDR3 is made up of 15 amino acids. The junction had 6 bases not matched to a gene; V was cut back by 2 bases and J by 3 bases. Germline-derived CDR1 and CDR2 are SGDLS and YYNGEE.

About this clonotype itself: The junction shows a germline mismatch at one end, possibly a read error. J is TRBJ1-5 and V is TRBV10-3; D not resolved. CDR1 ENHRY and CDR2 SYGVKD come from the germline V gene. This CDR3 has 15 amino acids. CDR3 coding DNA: TGTGCCATCGGTGAATCAGAGTTAAGCAATCAGCCCCAGCATTTT. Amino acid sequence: CAIGESELSNQPQHF.

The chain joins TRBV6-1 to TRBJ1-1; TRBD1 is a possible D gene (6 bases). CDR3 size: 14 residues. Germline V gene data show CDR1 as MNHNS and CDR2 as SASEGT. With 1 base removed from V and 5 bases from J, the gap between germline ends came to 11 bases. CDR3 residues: CASSEGWGHTEAFF. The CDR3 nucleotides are TGTGCCAGCAGTGAAGGTTGGGGGCATACTGAAGCTTTCTTT.

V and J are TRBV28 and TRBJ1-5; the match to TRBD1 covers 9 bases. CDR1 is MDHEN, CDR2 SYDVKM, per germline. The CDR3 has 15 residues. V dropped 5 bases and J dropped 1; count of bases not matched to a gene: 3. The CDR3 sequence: CASSTGGASNQPQHF. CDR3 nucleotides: TGTGCCAGCAGTACAGGGGGCGCGAGCAATCAGCCCCAGCATTTT.

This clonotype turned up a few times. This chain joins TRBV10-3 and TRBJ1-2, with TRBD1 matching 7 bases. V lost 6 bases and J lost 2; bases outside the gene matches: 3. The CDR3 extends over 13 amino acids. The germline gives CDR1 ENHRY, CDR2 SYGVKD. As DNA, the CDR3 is TGTGCCATCAGCGCGACAGGGAACTATGGCTACACCTTC. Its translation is CAISATGNYGYTF.

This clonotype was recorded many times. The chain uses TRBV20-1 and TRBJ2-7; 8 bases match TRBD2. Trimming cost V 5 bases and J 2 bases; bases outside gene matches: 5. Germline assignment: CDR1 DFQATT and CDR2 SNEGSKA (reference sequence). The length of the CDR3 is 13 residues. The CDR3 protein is CSASPGGTYEQYF. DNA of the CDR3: TGCAGTGCTTCCCCGGGAGGGACCTACGAGCAGTACTTC.

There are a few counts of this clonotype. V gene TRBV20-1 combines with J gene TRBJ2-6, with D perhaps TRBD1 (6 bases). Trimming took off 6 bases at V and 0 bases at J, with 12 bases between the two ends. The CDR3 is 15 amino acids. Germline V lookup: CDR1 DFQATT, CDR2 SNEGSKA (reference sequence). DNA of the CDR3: TGCAGTGCGAAGCCAGGGGACTCTGGGGCCAACGTCCTGACTTTC. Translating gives CSAKPGDSGANVLTF.

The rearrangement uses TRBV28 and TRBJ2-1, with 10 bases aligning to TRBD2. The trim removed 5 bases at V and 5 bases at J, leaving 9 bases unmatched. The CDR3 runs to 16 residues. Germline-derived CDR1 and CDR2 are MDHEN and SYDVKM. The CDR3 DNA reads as TGTGCCAGCAGTCCTCGCACTAGCGGGGCGAACAATGAGCAGTTCTTC. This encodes CASSPRTSGANNEQFF.

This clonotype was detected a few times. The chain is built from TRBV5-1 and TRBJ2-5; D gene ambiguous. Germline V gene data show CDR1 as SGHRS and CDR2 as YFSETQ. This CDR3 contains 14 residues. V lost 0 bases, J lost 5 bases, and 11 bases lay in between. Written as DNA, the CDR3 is TGCGCCAGCAGCTTGGATTGGACCCGGGAGACCCAGTACTTC. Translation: CASSLDWTRETQYF.

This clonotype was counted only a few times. The CDR3 loop reads CASSQGINLNTGELFF. CDR3 coding DNA: TGCGCCAGCAGCCAAGGGATAAACTTAAACACCGGGGAGCTGTTTTTT. The chain is built from TRBV4-1 and TRBJ2-2; no firm D call. The CDR3 extends over 16 amino acids. In germline, CDR1 is MGHRA, CDR2 YSYEKL. V was cut by 1 base and J by 2 bases, with 11 bases left in between.

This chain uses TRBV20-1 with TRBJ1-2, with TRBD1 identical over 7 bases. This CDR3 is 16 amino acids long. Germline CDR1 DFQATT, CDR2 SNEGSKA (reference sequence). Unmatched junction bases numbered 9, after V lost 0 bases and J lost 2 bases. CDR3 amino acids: CSAREGHRGFNYGYTF. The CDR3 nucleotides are TGCAGTGCTAGAGAGGGGCACAGGGGTTTCAACTATGGCTACACCTTC.

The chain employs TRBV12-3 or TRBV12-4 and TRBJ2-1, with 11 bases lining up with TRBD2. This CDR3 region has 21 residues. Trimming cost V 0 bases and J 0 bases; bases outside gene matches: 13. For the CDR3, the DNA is TGTGCCAGCAGTTTAGCGAGGGGCACTAGCGGGGGTTCCAGCTCCTACAATGAGCAGTTCTTC. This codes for CASSLARGTSGGSSSYNEQFF.

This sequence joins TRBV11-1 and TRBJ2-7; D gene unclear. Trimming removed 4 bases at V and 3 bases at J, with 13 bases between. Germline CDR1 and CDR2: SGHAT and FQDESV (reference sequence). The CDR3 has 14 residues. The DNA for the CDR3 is TGTGCCAGCAGCTCCTGGGCGGAGAGCTACGAGCAGTACTTC. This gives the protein CASSSWAESYEQYF.

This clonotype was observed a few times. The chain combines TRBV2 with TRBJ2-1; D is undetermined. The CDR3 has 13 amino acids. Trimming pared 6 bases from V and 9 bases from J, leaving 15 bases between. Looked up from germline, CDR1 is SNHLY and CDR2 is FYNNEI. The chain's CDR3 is CASSSDAWGEQFF. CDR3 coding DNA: TGTGCCAGCAGCTCCGATGCTTGGGGTGAGCAGTTCTTC. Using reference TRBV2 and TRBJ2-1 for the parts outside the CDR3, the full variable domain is EPEVTQTPSHQVTQMGQEVILRCVPISNHLYFYWYRQILGQKVEFLVSFYNNEISEKSEIFDDQFSVERPDGSNFTLKIRSTKLEDSAMYFCASSSDAWGEQFFGPGTRLTVL.

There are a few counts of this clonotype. CDR3 in amino acids: CASTRRAGSITDTQYF. The CDR3 DNA reads as TGTGCCAGCACCCGTAGGGCGGGGTCTATCACAGATACGCAGTATTTT. The genes are TRBV9 and TRBJ2-3; tentatively, D is TRBD2 (6 bases). The CDR3 length is 16 residues. The V end was cut by 6 bases, the J end by 2 bases, with 19 bases between. CDR1 SGDLS and CDR2 YYNGEE come from the germline V gene. Full variable domain (outside the CDR3, taken from reference TRBV9 and TRBJ2-3): DSGVTQTPKHLITATGQRVTLRCSPRSGDLSVYWYQQSLDQGLQFLIQYYNGEERAKGNILERFSAQQFPDLHSELNLSSLELGDSALYFCASTRRAGSITDTQYFGPGTRLTVL.

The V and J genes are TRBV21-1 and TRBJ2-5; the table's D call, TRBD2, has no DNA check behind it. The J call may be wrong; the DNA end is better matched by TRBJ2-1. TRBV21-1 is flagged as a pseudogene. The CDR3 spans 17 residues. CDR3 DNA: TGTGCCAGCAGCAAAGGTTTGAATAGCGGGGTTCAAGAGACCCAGTTCTTC. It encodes CASSKGLNSGVQETQFF.